This TCR beta chain is from a study of cytomegalovirus exposure and HLA in healthy donors. The wider study: The study's early data release held about 85 million unique TCRs from HLA-typed donors. Overall study results and limits: Some V segments could not be told apart, so they were left out, TRBV6-2 and TRBV6-3 among them. Being productive about 90% or about 30% of the time was typical of most TCR beta V segments in an earlier analysis. Within a later analysis, the majority of CMV-associated TCR beta chains appeared HLA-restricted.

PCR involved 60 Vbeta and 13 Jbeta primers. Profiling relied on immunoSEQ multiplex PCR, and the TCRdb table lists in-frame clones only, not all of them. The data hold some 150,000 clones, with about 75% observed a single time. The CDR3 is 15 amino acids. CDR1 and CDR2 from the germline V gene are SGHRS and YFSETQ. V lost 1 base to trimming and J lost 2 bases, with 11 bases between them. A word on this clone: Its antigen is currently unknown.

The V gene is TRBV5-1, the J gene TRBJ2-3, with D maybe TRBD2 (5 bases). The sequence derives from a man between 35 and 55 years old in good health and CMV-seropositive. Sequences were obtained from PBMCs. The CDR3 here is CASSLPGGYTDTQYF. The CDR3 coding sequence is TGCGCCAGCAGCTTGCCGGGCGGGTACACAGATACGCAGTATTTT.